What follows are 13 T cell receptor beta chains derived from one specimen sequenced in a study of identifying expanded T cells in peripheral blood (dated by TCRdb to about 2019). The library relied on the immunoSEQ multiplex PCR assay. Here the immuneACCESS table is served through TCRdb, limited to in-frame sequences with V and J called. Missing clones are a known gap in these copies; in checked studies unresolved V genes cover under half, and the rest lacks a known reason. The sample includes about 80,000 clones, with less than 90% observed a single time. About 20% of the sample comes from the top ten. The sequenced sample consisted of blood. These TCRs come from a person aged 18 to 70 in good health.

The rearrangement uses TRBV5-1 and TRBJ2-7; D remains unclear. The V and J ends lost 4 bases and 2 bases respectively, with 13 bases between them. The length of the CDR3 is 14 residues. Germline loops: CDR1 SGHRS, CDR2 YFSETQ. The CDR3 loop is CASSLDRVPYEQYF. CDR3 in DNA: TGCGCCAGCAGCCTGGACCGAGTTCCCTACGAGCAGTACTTC.

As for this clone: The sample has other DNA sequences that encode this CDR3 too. CDR3 coding DNA: TGTGCCAGCTCACCATCAGGACAAGAGACCCAGTACTTC. Protein product: CASSPSGQETQYF. The chain joins TRBV18 to TRBJ2-5; D unresolved. Germline V lookup: CDR1 KGHSH, CDR2 LQKENI. V lost 2 bases, J lost 2 bases, and 6 bases lay in between. The CDR3 is made up of 13 amino acids.

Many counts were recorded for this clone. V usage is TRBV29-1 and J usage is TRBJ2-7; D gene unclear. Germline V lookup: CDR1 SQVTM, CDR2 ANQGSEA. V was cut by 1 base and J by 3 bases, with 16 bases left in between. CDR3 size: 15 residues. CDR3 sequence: CSVEGLSPRNYEQYF. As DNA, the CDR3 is TGCAGCGTTGAAGGGCTGTCCCCAAGGAACTACGAGCAGTACTTC.

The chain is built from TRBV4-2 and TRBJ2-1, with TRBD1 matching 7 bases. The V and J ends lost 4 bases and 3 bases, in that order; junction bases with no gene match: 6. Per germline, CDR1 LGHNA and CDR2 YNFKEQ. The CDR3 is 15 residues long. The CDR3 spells CASSPQGPGYNEQFF. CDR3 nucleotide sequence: TGTGCCAGCAGCCCACAGGGGCCGGGCTACAATGAGCAGTTCTTC.

The CDR3 DNA follows: TGTGCCAGCAGCCAAGTTGCGGGACTAGCGGGGTACAATGAGCAGTTCTTC. Translation: CASSQVAGLAGYNEQFF. The V gene is TRBV4-2, the J gene TRBJ2-1, with 13 positions matching TRBD2. CDR1 is LGHNA, CDR2 YNFKEQ, per germline. The V gene end was trimmed by 1 base and the J gene end by 4 bases; junction bases not matched to a gene: 4. This CDR3 region has 17 residues.

The CDR3 region has the DNA TGTGCCACCAGCGCTACCTGGGGGGAGACCCAGTACTTC. Amino acid sequence: CATSATWGETQYF. This chain joins TRBV15 and TRBJ2-5; D could derive from TRBD1 or TRBD2 (5 bases each). The CDR3 totals 13 residues. The germline gives CDR1 LNHNV, CDR2 YYDKDF (reference sequence). Trimming pared 5 bases from V and 5 bases from J, leaving 12 bases between.

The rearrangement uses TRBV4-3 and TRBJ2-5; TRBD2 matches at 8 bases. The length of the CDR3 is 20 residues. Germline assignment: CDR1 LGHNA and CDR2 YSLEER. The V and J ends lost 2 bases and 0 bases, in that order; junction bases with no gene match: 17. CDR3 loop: CASSQPHQGLAGTNQETQYF. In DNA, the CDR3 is TGCGCCAGCAGCCAACCCCATCAGGGGCTAGCGGGCACCAACCAAGAGACCCAGTACTTC.

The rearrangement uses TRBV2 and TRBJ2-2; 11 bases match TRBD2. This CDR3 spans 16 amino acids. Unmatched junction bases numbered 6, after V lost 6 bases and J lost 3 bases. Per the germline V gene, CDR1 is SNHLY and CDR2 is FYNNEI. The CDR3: CASRRGLAVYTGELFF. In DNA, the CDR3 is TGTGCCAGCAGGCGGGGACTAGCGGTGTACACCGGGGAGCTGTTTTTT.

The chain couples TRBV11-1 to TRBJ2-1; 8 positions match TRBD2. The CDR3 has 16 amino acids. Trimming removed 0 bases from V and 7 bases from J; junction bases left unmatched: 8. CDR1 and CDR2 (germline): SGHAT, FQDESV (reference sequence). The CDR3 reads CASSLARSSGQNEQFF. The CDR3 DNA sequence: TGTGCCAGCAGCTTAGCGCGGTCTAGCGGGCAGAATGAGCAGTTCTTC.

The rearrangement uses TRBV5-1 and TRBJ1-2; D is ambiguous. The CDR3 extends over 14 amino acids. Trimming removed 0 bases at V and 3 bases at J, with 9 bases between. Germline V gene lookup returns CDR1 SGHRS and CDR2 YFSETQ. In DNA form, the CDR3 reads TGCGCCAGCAGCTTGGTACCGGGAGACTATGGCTACACCTTC. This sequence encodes CASSLVPGDYGYTF.

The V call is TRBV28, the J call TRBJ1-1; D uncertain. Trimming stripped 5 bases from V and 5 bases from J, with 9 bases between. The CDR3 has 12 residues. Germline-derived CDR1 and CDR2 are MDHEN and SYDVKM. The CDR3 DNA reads TGTGCCAGCAGTCGGGGAAGGACTGAAGCTTTCTTT. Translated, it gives CASSRGRTEAFF.

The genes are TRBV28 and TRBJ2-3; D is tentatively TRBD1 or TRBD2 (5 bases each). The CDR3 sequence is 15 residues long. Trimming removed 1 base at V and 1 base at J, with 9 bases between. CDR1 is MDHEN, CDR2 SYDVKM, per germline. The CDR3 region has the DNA TGTGCCAGCAGTTTATTCGGGGCAGGCACAGATACGCAGTATTTT. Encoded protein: CASSLFGAGTDTQYF.

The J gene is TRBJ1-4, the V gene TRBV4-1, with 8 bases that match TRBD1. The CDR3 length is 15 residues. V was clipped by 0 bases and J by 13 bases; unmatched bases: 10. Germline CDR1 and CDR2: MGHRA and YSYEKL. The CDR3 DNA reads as TGCGCCAGCAGCCAAGAAGTAGGGCAGGGGGCTATACTGTTTTTT. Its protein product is CASSQEVGQGAILFF.